These T cell receptor beta chains were read from a single sample in a study of CD8+ T cells in alopecia areata. This table comes from immunoSEQ multiplex PCR, and its TCRdb copy is limited to in-frame clones, with some not included. The data show approximately 200,000 clones, with 50% to 60% seen just once and around 0.7% held by the top ten. The sequencing here drew on CD4+ T cells sorted from blood, taken at week 4, from a patient treated with tofacitinib. The receptor set was obtained from a human donor with alopecia areata. Each CDR3 is given with its conserved first and last residue. The D gene is left open where the match is weak. The size field is filled for only some rows; it gives once, few, many or a size class.

length: 13
V: TRBV25-1
J: TRBJ2-1
size: -
D: -
DNA: TGTGCCAGCAGTGAACCCATCTACAATGAGCAGTTCTTC
CDR3: CASSEPIYNEQFF

length: 14
V: TRBV30
J: TRBJ2-5
size: -
D: -
DNA: TGTGCCTGGAGTGAATGGGGGGTCCAAGAGACCCAGTACTTC
CDR3: CAWSEWGVQETQYF

length: 16
V: TRBV27
J: TRBJ2-3
size: -
D: TRBD2
DNA: TGTGCCAGCAGTTTGAGGGGACTACCTTTCACAGATACGCAGTATTTT
CDR3: CASSLRGLPFTDTQYF

length: 12
V: TRBV7-9
J: TRBJ1-2
size: -
D: -
DNA: TGTGCCAGCAACCAAGACGGTTTAGGCTACACCTTC
CDR3: CASNQDGLGYTF

length: 16
V: TRBV2
J: TRBJ2-7
size: few
D: TRBD2
DNA: TGTGCCAGCAGAGACCCATCGGGAGGCCAAGGTGGGGAGCAGTACTTC
CDR3: CASRDPSGGQGGEQYF

length: 13
V: TRBV29-1
J: TRBJ2-2
size: once
D: -
DNA: TGCAGCGTTGGTAAACAGGGAACCGGGGAGCTGTTTTTT
CDR3: CSVGKQGTGELFF

length: 15
V: TRBV5-1
J: TRBJ1-4
size: -
D: -
DNA: TGCGCCAGCAGCTTGGGAGGTTCAACTAATGAAAAACTGTTTTTT
CDR3: CASSLGGSTNEKLFF

length: 15
V: TRBV5-1
J: TRBJ2-6
size: -
D: -
DNA: TGCGCCAGCAGCCCGCCAGGGGCTGGGGCCAACGTCCTGACTTTC
CDR3: CASSPPGAGANVLTF

length: 14
V: TRBV5-1
J: TRBJ2-1
size: -
D: TRBD1
DNA: TGCGCCAGCAGCCCGGGACAGTCTGGGAATGAGCAGTTCTTC
CDR3: CASSPGQSGNEQFF

length: 14
V: TRBV30
J: TRBJ2-3
size: few
D: -
DNA: TGTGCCTGGAGTGTACTGAGAGGTACAGATACGCAGTATTTT
CDR3: CAWSVLRGTDTQYF

length: 13
V: TRBV29-1
J: TRBJ1-1
size: -
D: -
DNA: TGCAGCGTTAATAGGATGCTGGAGGGTGCAGCTTTCTTT
CDR3: CSVNRMLEGAAFF

length: 17
V: TRBV5-1
J: TRBJ1-4
size: -
D: TRBD1
DNA: TGCGCCAGCAGCAAAAACAGGGGAGGGGCAACTAATGAAAAACTGTTTTTT
CDR3: CASSKNRGGATNEKLFF

length: 14
V: TRBV7-2
J: TRBJ2-3
size: -
D: -
DNA: TGTGCCAGCAGCTTAGAGGGGGGCCCAGATACGCAGTATTTT
CDR3: CASSLEGGPDTQYF

length: 14
V: TRBV6-6
J: TRBJ2-1
size: few
D: TRBD2
DNA: TGTGCCAGTCGTGCTAGCGGGAGGGACAATGAGCAGTTCTTC
CDR3: CASRASGRDNEQFF

length: 16
V: TRBV30
J: TRBJ2-3
size: -
D: TRBD2
DNA: TGTGCCTGGAGTGGGGGACTAGCGGGACGGACAGATACGCAGTATTTT
CDR3: CAWSGGLAGRTDTQYF

length: 13
V: TRBV5-1
J: TRBJ2-5
size: -
D: TRBD1
DNA: TGCGCCAGCAGCTACAGGGGGAGCGAGACCCAGTACTTC
CDR3: CASSYRGSETQYF

length: 12
V: TRBV6-6
J: TRBJ1-5
size: -
D: -
DNA: TGTGCCAGCGCGGGGAGCAATCAGCCCCAGCATTTT
CDR3: CASAGSNQPQHF

length: 12
V: TRBV29-1
J: TRBJ2-7
size: -
D: -
DNA: TGCAGCGTTGAGCTGGGATCCATGGAGCAGTACTTC
CDR3: CSVELGSMEQYF

length: 11
V: TRBV7-8
J: TRBJ2-7
size: -
D: -
DNA: TGTGCCAGCAGCTTGAGTTACGAGCAGTACTTC
CDR3: CASSLSYEQYF

length: 15
V: TRBV5-4
J: TRBJ2-1
size: few
D: TRBD1
DNA: TGTGCCAGCACCCAAGGGGACAGGGGATTTGATGAGCAGTTCTTC
CDR3: CASTQGDRGFDEQFF

length: 12
V: TRBV18
J: TRBJ2-2
size: -
D: -
DNA: TGTGCCAGCTCACCGAGGGCCGGGGAGCTGTTTTTT
CDR3: CASSPRAGELFF

length: 14
V: TRBV4-3
J: TRBJ1-1
size: -
D: -
DNA: TGCGCCAGCAGCCAAGTTCGAAGGAGCACTGAAGCTTTCTTT
CDR3: CASSQVRRSTEAFF

length: 15
V: TRBV4-1
J: TRBJ1-5
size: -
D: -
DNA: TGCGCCAGCAGCCAAGAAGTGGGGCTCAATCAGCCCCAGCATTTT
CDR3: CASSQEVGLNQPQHF

length: 14
V: TRBV7-2
J: TRBJ2-5
size: -
D: TRBD1
DNA: TGTGCCAGCAGCTTGGACAGGGTCCAAGAGACCCAGTACTTC
CDR3: CASSLDRVQETQYF

length: 13
V: TRBV30
J: TRBJ1-5
size: -
D: -
DNA: TGTGCCTGGAGTGTACAGCTAAATCAGCCCCAGCATTTT
CDR3: CAWSVQLNQPQHF

length: 15
V: TRBV6-5
J: TRBJ2-5
size: -
D: TRBD2
DNA: TGTGCCAGCCGGGTGGAAGCGGGAAACCAAGAGACCCAGTACTTC
CDR3: CASRVEAGNQETQYF

length: 16
V: TRBV5-4
J: TRBJ2-3
size: -
D: TRBD1
DNA: TGTGCCAGCAGCTCCACGGGACAGGGGAGGGCAGATACGCAGTATTTT
CDR3: CASSSTGQGRADTQYF

length: 15
V: TRBV14
J: TRBJ1-1
size: -
D: -
DNA: TGTGCCAGCAGCCAAGATCTTTTACCGTACAGTGAAGCTTTCTTT
CDR3: CASSQDLLPYSEAFF

length: 11
V: TRBV2
J: TRBJ2-7
size: -
D: TRBD2
DNA: TGTGCCAGCAGGGAGGGACTAGAGCAGTACTTC
CDR3: CASREGLEQYF

length: 16
V: TRBV2
J: TRBJ2-5
size: -
D: -
DNA: TGTGCCCTCCCCGGGGATTTGCAGGGGATGGGGGAGACCCAGTACTTC
CDR3: CALPGDLQGMGETQYF

length: 13
V: TRBV30
J: TRBJ2-7
size: -
D: TRBD1
DNA: TGTGCCTGGACCCCGGGACAGGGCTACGAGCAGTACTTC
CDR3: CAWTPGQGYEQYF

length: 15
V: TRBV30
J: TRBJ2-3
size: -
D: -
DNA: TGTGCCTGGAGTGGCTGGGACCGAGCGTCTCATACGCAGTATTTT
CDR3: CAWSGWDRASHTQYF

length: 15
V: TRBV7-6
J: TRBJ1-3
size: -
D: -
DNA: TGTGCCAGCAGCCCTCAGGGGAACTCTGGAAACACCATATATTTT
CDR3: CASSPQGNSGNTIYF

length: 16
V: TRBV19
J: TRBJ1-1
size: once
D: TRBD1
DNA: TGTGCCAGTAGTATCAGAGCGGGACAGGAGATCACTGAAGCTTTCTTT
CDR3: CASSIRAGQEITEAFF

length: 15
V: TRBV19
J: TRBJ1-1
size: -
D: TRBD1
DNA: TGTGCCACGTTCCGGGACAGGGGCATGAACACTGAAGCTTTCTTT
CDR3: CATFRDRGMNTEAFF

length: 15
V: TRBV7-3
J: TRBJ2-7
size: -
D: TRBD2
DNA: TGTGCCAGCAGCTTGACTCCCGCGGCGGGAGGAAAGCAGTACTTC
CDR3: CASSLTPAAGGKQYF

length: 13
V: TRBV27
J: TRBJ1-2
size: -
D: -
DNA: TGTGCCAGCAGTCGAAAAGGGATCCATGGCTACACCTTC
CDR3: CASSRKGIHGYTF

length: 14
V: TRBV27
J: TRBJ2-4
size: -
D: TRBD1
DNA: TGTGCCAGCAGTCTGGACAGGGGATTGCTCATTCAGTACTTC
CDR3: CASSLDRGLLIQYF

length: 14
V: TRBV7-9
J: TRBJ1-5
size: few
D: TRBD1
DNA: TGTGCCAGCAGCTCGGGACAGTACAATCAGCCCCAGCATTTT
CDR3: CASSSGQYNQPQHF

length: 11
V: TRBV28
J: TRBJ2-7
size: few
D: -
DNA: TGTGCCAGCAGGCTCAAAGGCGAGCAGTACTTC
CDR3: CASRLKGEQYF

length: 14
V: TRBV30
J: TRBJ2-4
size: -
D: TRBD2
DNA: TGTGCCTGGAGTAAGGAGCGGGGGAAAAACATTCAGTACTTC
CDR3: CAWSKERGKNIQYF

length: 12
V: TRBV29-1
J: TRBJ2-7
size: few
D: -
DNA: TGCAGCGTTGAAGACAGAGGATACGAGCAGTACTTC
CDR3: CSVEDRGYEQYF

length: 17
V: TRBV7-3
J: TRBJ2-1
size: -
D: -
DNA: TGTGCCAGCAGCTTATCATCAGGGGGACTCTCCTACAATGAGCAGTTCTTC
CDR3: CASSLSSGGLSYNEQFF

length: 13
V: TRBV11-2
J: TRBJ1-2
size: -
D: -
DNA: TGTGCCAGCAGCAGGGGGGCCTACTATGGCTACACCTTC
CDR3: CASSRGAYYGYTF

length: 15
V: TRBV29-1
J: TRBJ2-1
size: -
D: TRBD2
DNA: TGCAGCGTCGCTACGCCTAGCGGGAGTAGCAATGAGCAGTTCTTC
CDR3: CSVATPSGSSNEQFF

length: 13
V: TRBV29-1
J: TRBJ2-7
size: -
D: TRBD1
DNA: TGCAGCGTTGTAAGACAGGGAGCATACGAGCAGTACTTC
CDR3: CSVVRQGAYEQYF

length: 15
V: TRBV29-1
J: TRBJ1-1
size: few
D: -
DNA: TGCAGCGTTGAAGACGCACAGGGAGTGAGCACTGAAGCTTTCTTT
CDR3: CSVEDAQGVSTEAFF